These 8 T cell receptor beta chains originate from one sample sequenced in a study of T cells in Graves' hyperthyroidism and ophthalmopathy. It was RNA transcripts that yielded the amplified TCR beta CDR3 regions. Initially, a first-round RT-PCR of the TCR CDR3 employed the HTBI primer set. Each CDR3 protein gets one entry after TCRdb re-called the multiplex PCR reads with MiXCR. Among about 350,000 distinct CDR3 sequences listed, 18% were seen once. The sequencing sample was made of blood. The receptors stem from a woman aged 40-49 years with Graves' ophthalmopathy.

The V call is TRBV28, the J call TRBJ2-5; D is possibly TRBD1 (6 bases). The germline gives CDR1 MDHEN, CDR2 SYDVKM. The V end lost 6 bases, the J end lost 1 base, and 9 bases lay between the germline ends. The length of the CDR3 is 13 residues. CDR3 loop: CASSTGFQETQYF. In nucleotides, the CDR3 is TGTGCCAGCAGCACAGGGTTCCAAGAGACCCAGTACTTC.

This clonotype showed up many times. The chain links TRBV29-1 to TRBJ1-2; 12 bases fit TRBD1. The germline V gene encodes CDR1 SQVTM and CDR2 ANQGSEA. The CDR3 runs to 13 residues. V dropped 6 bases and J dropped 8; count of bases not matched to a gene: 7. CDR3 protein: CSVGDRGHAGYTF. The DNA of the CDR3 is TGCAGCGTGGGGGACAGGGGGCACGCGGGCTACACCTTC.

This clonotype was seen at least ten times. The chain couples TRBV24-1 to TRBJ1-1; 8 positions agree with TRBD1. V lost 6 bases and J lost 5; bases outside the gene matches: 10. Per germline, CDR1 KGHDR and CDR2 SFDVKD. This CDR3 has 15 residues. The CDR3: CATSHRQGKSTEAFF. CDR3 sequence (DNA): TGTGCCACCAGTCACAGACAGGGGAAGTCGACTGAAGCTTTCTTT.

This clonotype was seen repeatedly, ten times or more. The chain has TRBV29-1 and TRBJ1-1, with 9 positions matching TRBD1. With V trimmed by 6 bases and J by 7 bases, 6 bases remained unmatched. The CDR3 totals 12 residues. CDR1 is SQVTM, CDR2 ANQGSEA, per germline. As DNA, the CDR3 is TGCAGCGTCTTGACAGGGGGTAGTGAAGCTTTCTTT. It is translated as CSVLTGGSEAFF.

The V and J genes are TRBV6-1 and TRBJ2-7, with D possibly being TRBD1 or TRBD2 (6 bases each). V was clipped by 6 bases and J by 0 bases, with 18 bases between them. The CDR3 has 16 residues. The germline gives CDR1 MNHNS, CDR2 SASEGT. In nucleotides, the CDR3 is TGTGCCAGCAGCCACCCGGAGGGGGGCGGCTCCTACGAGCAGTACTTC. Translation gives CASSHPEGGGSYEQYF.

Ten or more counts support this clonotype. The rearrangement uses TRBV11-2 and TRBJ2-7; perhaps TRBD2 as D (6 bases). CDR3 size: 15 residues. Germline V lookup: CDR1 SGHAT, CDR2 FQNNGV. Trimming pared 5 bases from V and 2 bases from J, leaving 16 bases between. CDR3 nucleotide sequence: TGTGCCAGCAGCCCCTCTAGCGAAAGGACCTACGAGCAGTACTTC. Translation gives CASSPSSERTYEQYF.

In this sample, this clonotype turned up many times. The V call is TRBV27, the J call TRBJ2-7; TRBD1 agrees at 7 bases. The CDR3 sequence is 13 residues long. The V segment lost 6 bases and the J segment 5 bases; nucleotides outside the gene matches: 7. Germline V gene data show CDR1 as MNHEY and CDR2 as SMNVEV (reference sequence). CDR3 residues: CASSIDRDNEQYF. The CDR3, as DNA: TGTGCCAGCAGCATCGACAGGGACAACGAGCAGTACTTC.

V and J are TRBV6-1 and TRBJ2-4; 7 nucleotides match TRBD1. Per germline, CDR1 MNHNS and CDR2 SASEGT. Trimming took 6 bases from V and 2 from J; bases not matched to a gene: 4. CDR3 length equals 14 residues. The CDR3 loop reads CASRTTGPKNIQYF. DNA for the CDR3: TGTGCCAGCAGGACGACAGGGCCCAAAAACATTCAGTACTTC.